These T cell receptor beta chains were read from a single sample in a study of blood T cell repertoires in COVID-19. Sequencing was performed with immunoSEQ multiplex PCR; in TCRdb, only in-frame clones are kept and a portion is missing. Among 150,000 or so clones listed, about 80% were seen once. The sample taken for sequencing was peripheral blood. The receptor set was obtained from a woman aged 60-75 years with acute or convalescent COVID-19. Each CDR3 is given with its conserved first and last residue. Each record gives: clone size, J gene, V gene, D gene, CDR3 protein, CDR3 DNA. D genes are given only for firm matches. A clone size is listed for some rows: how often the clone was seen (once, few, many), or a class if it is expanded.

>-|TRBJ2-5|TRBV6-1|-
CASSDQPGYQETQYF
TGTGCCAGCAGTGACCAACCGGGGTACCAAGAGACCCAGTACTTC
>-|TRBJ2-3|TRBV5-1|TRBD1
CASSLDRGSKTDTQYF
TGCGCCAGCAGCTTAGACAGGGGTTCCAAAACAGATACGCAGTATTTT
>few|TRBJ2-2|TRBV18|TRBD2
CASSPDGRSTGELFF
TGTGCCAGCTCACCGGACGGGAGGAGCACCGGGGAGCTGTTTTTT
>-|TRBJ2-2|TRBV7-8|-
CASSSRGVDGELFF
TGTGCCAGCAGCTCCCGGGGAGTTGACGGGGAGCTGTTTTTT
>-|TRBJ2-5|TRBV7-3|TRBD1
CASSSQGARAETQYF
TGTGCCAGCAGCTCACAGGGGGCAAGGGCAGAGACCCAGTACTTC
>-|TRBJ2-7|TRBV28|-
CASRLSQGSYEQYF
TGTGCCAGCAGACTGAGCCAGGGCTCCTACGAGCAGTACTTC
>-|TRBJ2-6|TRBV19|TRBD2
CASRARGFGANVLTF
TGTGCCAGTAGGGCGCGGGGGTTCGGGGCCAACGTCCTGACTTTC
>once|TRBJ2-5|TRBV9|-
CASSPGAGGQTQYF
TGTGCCAGCTCCCCCGGGGCAGGGGGGCAGACCCAGTACTTC
>-|TRBJ2-7|TRBV6-6|TRBD1
CASSRVHPGQGAYEQYF
TGTGCCAGCAGTCGGGTTCATCCGGGACAGGGGGCGTACGAGCAGTACTTC
>few|TRBJ2-3|TRBV10-1|TRBD1
CARVTGGEGTDTQYF
TGCGCCAGAGTCACAGGGGGAGAGGGCACAGATACGCAGTATTTT
>-|TRBJ1-5|TRBV7-9|-
CASSPRGGGNQPQHF
TGTGCCAGCAGCCCTAGGGGCGGGGGCAATCAGCCCCAGCATTTT
>-|TRBJ2-1|TRBV9|TRBD2
CASSVGGISGDNNEQFF
TGTGCCAGCAGCGTAGGAGGGATTAGCGGGGACAACAATGAGCAGTTCTTC
>large|TRBJ2-3|TRBV6-2/TRBV6-3|-
CASSYTSSSTDTQYF
TGTGCCAGCAGTTACACATCCTCTAGCACAGATACGCAGTATTTT
>-|TRBJ2-7|TRBV11-1|TRBD1
CASSFPPDRGPYQQYF
TGTGCCAGCAGCTTCCCACCCGACAGGGGGCCTTACCAGCAGTACTTC
>-|TRBJ2-4|TRBV5-1|-
CASSPQGRTKNIQYF
TGCGCCAGCAGTCCCCAGGGGAGAACCAAAAACATTCAGTACTTC
>once|TRBJ2-1|TRBV11-3|TRBD2
CASSLESSAGDEQFF
TGTGCCAGCAGCTTAGAGAGTTCAGCGGGGGATGAGCAGTTCTTC
>-|TRBJ1-1|TRBV28|TRBD1
CASSPPRGRFTEAFF
TGTGCCAGCAGTCCTCCCAGGGGGCGCTTCACTGAAGCTTTCTTT
>-|TRBJ2-2|TRBV7-3|TRBD2
CASSLGLAGGLNTGELFF
TGTGCCAGCAGCCTGGGACTAGCGGGGGGATTGAACACCGGGGAGCTGTTTTTT
>-|TRBJ2-3|TRBV19|TRBD2
CASSIWTPVGLFTDTQYF
TGTGCCAGTAGTATTTGGACCCCGGTGGGACTATTCACAGATACGCAGTATTTT
>-|TRBJ1-5|TRBV5-1|TRBD1
CASSPTGTGGNQPQHF
TGCGCCAGCAGCCCGACAGGGACCGGGGGCAATCAGCCCCAGCATTTT
>-|TRBJ1-5|TRBV15|TRBD1
CATSRDRTGGVNQPQHF
TGTGCCACCAGCAGAGATCGGACAGGGGGCGTCAATCAGCCCCAGCATTTT
>-|TRBJ1-2|TRBV18|TRBD1
CASSPRPGGGYTF
TGTGCCAGCTCACCCCGCCCAGGGGGCGGCTACACCTTC
>-|TRBJ1-1|TRBV21-1|-
CASSTQGPGGTEAFF
TGTGCCAGCAGCACCCAGGGGCCAGGGGGCACTGAAGCTTTCTTT